This paragraph covers one T cell receptor (beta chain) sequence. Per germline, CDR1 SGHRS and CDR2 YFSETQ. Trimming pared 4 bases from V and 6 bases from J, leaving 17 bases between. This CDR3 spans 15 amino acids. Next came a second PCR, run for roughly 6 to 11 cycles, which used a sample-barcoded 5' primer along with a J-beta primer mix. TCRdb called the 5' RACE reads again in MiXCR, with one record for every CDR3 protein. The sample holds roughly 800,000 distinct CDR3 sequences, less than 70% seen once. The sample comes from a study of blood T cells in healthy people across ages. This TCR was recovered from an older man in good health. V usage is TRBV5-1 and J usage is TRBJ2-1; D is perhaps TRBD1 (5 bases). What was sequenced was blood. CDR3 residues: CASSPPLGQFNEQFF. In DNA, the CDR3 is TGCGCCAGCAGCCCACCCCTGGGGCAGTTCAATGAGCAGTTCTTC.